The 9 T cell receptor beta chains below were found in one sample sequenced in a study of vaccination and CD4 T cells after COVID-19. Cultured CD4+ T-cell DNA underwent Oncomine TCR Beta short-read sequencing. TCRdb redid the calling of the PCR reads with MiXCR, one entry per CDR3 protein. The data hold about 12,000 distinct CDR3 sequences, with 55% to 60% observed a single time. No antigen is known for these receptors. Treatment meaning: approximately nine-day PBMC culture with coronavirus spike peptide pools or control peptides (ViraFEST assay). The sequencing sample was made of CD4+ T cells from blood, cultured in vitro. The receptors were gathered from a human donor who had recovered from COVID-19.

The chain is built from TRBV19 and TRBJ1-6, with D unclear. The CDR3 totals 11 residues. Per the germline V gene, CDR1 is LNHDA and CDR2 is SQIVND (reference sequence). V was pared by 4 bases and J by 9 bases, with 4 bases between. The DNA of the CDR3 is TGTGCCAGTAGTAGCGGTTCACCCCTCCACTTT. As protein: CASSSGSPLHF.

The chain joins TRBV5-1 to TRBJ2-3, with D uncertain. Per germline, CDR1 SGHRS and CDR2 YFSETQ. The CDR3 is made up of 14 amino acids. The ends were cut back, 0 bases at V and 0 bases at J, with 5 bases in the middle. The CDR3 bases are TGCGCCAGCAGCTTGGAGGACAGCACAGATACGCAGTATTTT. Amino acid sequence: CASSLEDSTDTQYF.

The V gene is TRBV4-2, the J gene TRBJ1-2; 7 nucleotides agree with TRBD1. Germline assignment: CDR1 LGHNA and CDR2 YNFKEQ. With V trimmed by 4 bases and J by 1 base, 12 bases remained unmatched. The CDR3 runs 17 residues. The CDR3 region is CASSPRWVGQLNYGYTF. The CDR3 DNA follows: TGTGCCAGCAGCCCTCGGTGGGTGGGACAGCTTAACTATGGCTACACCTTC.

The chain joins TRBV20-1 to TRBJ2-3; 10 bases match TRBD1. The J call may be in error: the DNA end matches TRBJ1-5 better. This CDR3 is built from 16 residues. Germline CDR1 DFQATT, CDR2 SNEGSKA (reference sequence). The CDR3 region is CSARVAGTGAVDTQHF. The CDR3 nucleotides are TGCAGTGCTAGAGTTGCAGGGACAGGGGCGGTAGATACGCAGCATTTT.

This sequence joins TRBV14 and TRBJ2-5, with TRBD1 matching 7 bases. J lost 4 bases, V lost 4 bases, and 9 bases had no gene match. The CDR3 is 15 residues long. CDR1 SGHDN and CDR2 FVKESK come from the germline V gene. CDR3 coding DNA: TGTGCCAGCAGCCCAGACAGGGTGCGAGGAGAGACCCAGTACTTC. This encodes CASSPDRVRGETQYF.

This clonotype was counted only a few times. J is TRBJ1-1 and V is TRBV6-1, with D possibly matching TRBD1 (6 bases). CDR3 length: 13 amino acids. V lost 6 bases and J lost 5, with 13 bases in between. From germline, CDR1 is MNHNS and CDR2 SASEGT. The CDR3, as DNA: TGTGCCAGCAGGGACAGCCTGGGGACTGAAGCTTTCTTT. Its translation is CASRDSLGTEAFF.

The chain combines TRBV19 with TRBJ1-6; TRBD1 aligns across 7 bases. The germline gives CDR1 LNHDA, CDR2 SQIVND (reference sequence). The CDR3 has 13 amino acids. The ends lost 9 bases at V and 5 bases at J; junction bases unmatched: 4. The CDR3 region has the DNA TGTGCCAGCAGCAGGGGGAATAATTCACCCCTCCACTTT. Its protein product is CASSRGNNSPLHF.

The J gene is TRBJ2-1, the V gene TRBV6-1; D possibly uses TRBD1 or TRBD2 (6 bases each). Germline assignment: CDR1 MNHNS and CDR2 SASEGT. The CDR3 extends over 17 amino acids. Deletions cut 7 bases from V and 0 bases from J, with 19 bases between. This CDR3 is CASTRQASASSYNEQFF. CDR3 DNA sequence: TGTGCCAGCACCCGACAGGCTAGCGCGAGCTCCTACAATGAGCAGTTCTTC.

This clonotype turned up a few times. CDR3 protein: CASSLGTTEAFF. In DNA, the CDR3 is TGTGCCAGCAGTTTAGGTACCACTGAAGCTTTCTTT. The rearrangement joins TRBV6-5 to TRBJ1-1; D not certain. V was cut by 4 bases and J by 4 bases, with 7 bases left in between. This CDR3 is built from 12 residues. Germline CDR1 reads MNHEY; CDR2 reads SVGAGI.